The 20 T cell receptor beta chains in this list originate from one sample, sequenced in a study of tumor-infiltrating lymphocytes in glioblastoma multiforme. TCR beta libraries were built from RNA through three nested multiplex PCR rounds using modified ARM-PCR. TCRdb reprocessed the multiplex PCR reads via MiXCR and lists one record per CDR3 protein. The data hold nearly 8,500 distinct CDR3 sequences, with 74% observed a single time. Sequencing used brain tumor tissue. The source is a male donor with glioblastoma.

This clonotype qualifies as large (0.1 to 1%). This chain joins TRBV11-2 and TRBJ1-2; D remains unclear. This CDR3 spans 13 amino acids. V was pared by 2 bases and J by 4 bases, with 8 bases between. CDR1 is SGHAT and CDR2 is FQNNGV in the germline V gene. CDR3 nucleotide sequence: TGTGCCAGCAGCTTACAATCTCTCTATGGCTACACCTTC. Its protein product is CASSLQSLYGYTF.

The chain carries TRBV4-2 and TRBJ2-3; 12 positions match TRBD2. The CDR3 has 17 amino acids. Losses at the gene ends were 3 bases for V and 7 bases for J; bases not matched to a gene: 11. Germline V lookup: CDR1 LGHNA, CDR2 YNFKEQ. In nucleotides, the CDR3 is TGTGCCAGCAGCCAGGGTCCGCTAGGACTAGCGGGATATACGCAGTATTTT. Translation: CASSQGPLGLAGYTQYF.

The chain employs TRBV6-5 and TRBJ1-2; 9 nucleotides match TRBD1. The CDR3 has 15 amino acids. With 8 bases clipped from V and 4 bases from J, the junction kept 11 bases outside the gene matches. Germline loops: CDR1 MNHEY, CDR2 SVGAGI. The CDR3 protein is CASVGGGQGSYGYTF. The CDR3, as DNA: TGTGCCAGCGTCGGGGGGGGACAGGGAAGCTATGGCTACACCTTC.

J is TRBJ2-7 and V is TRBV29-1, with 7 bases fitting TRBD2. Germline CDR1 is SQVTM and CDR2 is ANQGSEA. This CDR3 spans 13 amino acids. The junction had 8 bases not matched to a gene; V was cut back by 8 bases and J by 1 base. This chain's CDR3 is CSILTSDSYEQYF. The CDR3 DNA reads as TGCAGCATCCTAACTAGCGATTCCTACGAGCAGTACTTC.

The chain has TRBV29-1 and TRBJ2-1, with 9 bases aligning to TRBD1. The CDR3 extends over 13 amino acids. Looked up from germline, CDR1 is SQVTM and CDR2 is ANQGSEA. The V gene end was trimmed by 3 bases and the J gene end by 5 bases; junction bases not matched to a gene: 2. The CDR3 DNA follows: TGCAGCGTTGAGAGGGACAGGGACAATGAGCAGTTCTTC. This sequence encodes CSVERDRDNEQFF.

The chain is built from TRBV11-2 and TRBJ2-7; D may match TRBD1 or TRBD2 (5 bases each). Germline CDR1 SGHAT, CDR2 FQNNGV. CDR3 size: 15 residues. V shed 3 bases and J shed 7 bases, with 19 bases lying between them. CDR3 amino acids: CASSFIGDVLREQYF. The DNA for the CDR3 is TGTGCCAGCAGCTTCATCGGGGACGTACTACGAGAGCAGTACTTC.

Concerning this clonotype: One end of the junction does not line up with germline, which may come from a read error. The chain combines TRBV11-1 with TRBJ2-2; D is possibly TRBD1 (6 bases). The CDR3 contains 11 residues. Germline V gives CDR1 SGHAT, CDR2 FQDESV (reference sequence). The CDR3 nucleotides read TGTGTCAGCTGGGACACCGGGGAGTTCTTTTTT. It codes for CVSWDTGEFFF.

As for this clonotype: Given a much more abundant clone one base away, this may be a read error. The V and J genes are TRBV11-1 and TRBJ2-1, with D possibly TRBD1 on 5 matching bases. The CDR3 contains 15 residues. Germline CDR1 and CDR2: SGHAT and FQDESV (reference sequence). The CDR3 sequence is CASNLAAGFNNEQFF. In nucleotides, the CDR3 is TGTGCCAGCAACTTAGCCGCAGGGTTCAACAATGAGCAGTTCTTC. The entire variable domain, with the rest obtained from reference TRBV11-1 and TRBJ2-1, is as follows: EAEVAQSPRYKITEKSQAVAFWCDPISGHATLYWYRQILGQGPELLVQFQDESVVDDSQLPKDRFSAERLKGVDSTLKIQPAELGDSAMYLCASNLAAGFNNEQFFGPGTRLTVL.

With respect to this clonotype: Compared with germline, one end of the junction differs, possibly owing to a read error. This rearrangement joins TRBV11-2 to TRBJ2-2, with 7 bases matching TRBD2. The CDR3 runs 20 residues. In germline, CDR1 is SGHAT, CDR2 FQNNGV. CDR3 sequence: CASTPSLGQGLAVNTGELLF. The CDR3 DNA follows: TGTGCCAGCACTCCCTCATTAGGCCAAGGGCTAGCGGTAAACACCGGGGAGCTGCTTTTT.

The chain recombines TRBV11-2 with TRBJ2-1; 7 bases are shared with TRBD2. Germline V lookup: CDR1 SGHAT, CDR2 FQNNGV. With 0 bases clipped from V and 8 bases from J, the junction kept 16 bases outside the gene matches. The CDR3 has 18 residues. CDR3 sequence (DNA): TGTGCCAGCAGCTTAGATTTCCCCCCTCCGGGGGGTGGGGATGAGCAGTTCTTC. Its translation: CASSLDFPPPGGGDEQFF. Supplemented by reference TRBV11-2 and TRBJ2-1, the full variable domain reads EAGVAQSPRYKIIEKRQSVAFWCNPISGHATLYWYQQILGQGPKLLIQFQNNGVVDDSQLPKDRFSAERLKGVDSTLKIQPAKLEDSAVYLCASSLDFPPPGGGDEQFFGPGTRLTVL.

As for this clonotype: The missing conserved phenylalanine or tryptophan at the end of this CDR3 makes a read error likely. V gene TRBV12-3 or TRBV12-4 combines with J gene TRBJ2-7; D is unclear. The ends were cut back, 6 bases at V and 6 bases at J, with 12 bases in the middle. The CDR3 consists of 12 residues. CDR3 nucleotide sequence: TGTGCCAGCAGCTTACAGCCTGGCGAGCAGTACCTC. Translating it yields CASSLQPGEQYL.

The chain is built from TRBV27 and TRBJ2-1; no reliable D call. V dropped 6 bases and J dropped 12 bases, with 21 bases sitting between them. From germline, CDR1 is MNHEY and CDR2 SMNVEV (reference sequence). CDR3 size: 14 residues. CDR3 protein: CASSLSSRPNTQFF. In DNA, the CDR3 is TGTGCCAGCAGCCTAAGCAGCAGGCCTAATACGCAGTTCTTC.

A word on this clonotype: The germline gene is not matched at one end of the junction; a read error may be the cause. This rearrangement joins TRBV6-1 to TRBJ2-1, with TRBD1 identical over 9 bases. Germline lookup yields CDR1 MNHNS and CDR2 SASEGT. This CDR3 has 16 amino acids. The CDR3 spells CASGELDRGPYNEQFF. The CDR3 coding sequence is TGTGCCAGCGGTGAACTGGACAGGGGCCCTTACAATGAGCAGTTCTTC.

For this clonotype: Without the conserved terminal phenylalanine or tryptophan, this CDR3 likely stems from a read error. No DNA is shown, since the ends of the CDR3 on it are uncertain; the CDR3 is the one TCRdb lists. This chain connects TRBV5-5 to TRBJ2-1; TRBD1, the table's D call, lacks a check against the DNA. The CDR3 length equals 15 residues, ends included. Germline values: CDR1 SGHKS, CDR2 YYEKEE (reference sequence). This CDR3 reads CASSLTGESYNEKFL.

This clonotype is labeled large. The genes are TRBV20-1 and TRBJ2-2, with 8 nucleotides matching TRBD1. The CDR3 is made up of 14 amino acids. Losses at the gene ends were 1 base for V and 4 bases for J; bases not matched to a gene: 2. CDR1 DFQATT and CDR2 SNEGSKA come from the germline V gene (reference sequence). The CDR3 spells CSARVDRATGELFF. CDR3 in DNA: TGCAGTGCTAGAGTGGACAGGGCCACCGGGGAGCTGTTTTTT.

Worth noting for this clonotype: Relative to the germline gene, one junction end is altered; a read error may explain this. V gene TRBV11-2 combines with J gene TRBJ2-2; TRBD2 is a possible D gene (5 bases). The germline CDR1 and CDR2 sequences are SGHAT and FQNNGV. The CDR3 is 20 residues long. The CDR3 bases are TGTGCCAGCACCCCCTCGTTCGGCCAAGGGCCAGCGGTAAACACCGGGAAGCTGTTTTTT. This translates into CASTPSFGQGPAVNTGKLFF. The variable domain in full, completed from reference TRBV11-2 and TRBJ2-2, reads EAGVAQSPRYKIIEKRQSVAFWCNPISGHATLYWYQQILGQGPKLLIQFQNNGVVDDSQLPKDRFSAERLKGVDSTLKIQPAKLEDSAVYLCASTPSFGQGPAVNTGKLFFGEGSRLTVL.

V usage is TRBV6-1 and J usage is TRBJ1-4; TRBD1 is a possible D gene (6 bases). Germline values: CDR1 MNHNS, CDR2 SASEGT. Trimming shortened V by 2 bases and J by 13 bases, and 17 bases separated the two germline ends. The CDR3 spans 14 residues. The CDR3 DNA sequence: TGTGCCAGCAGTGAAACCCCTTGGGGGGCAGGACTGTTTTTT. It encodes CASSETPWGAGLFF.

This clonotype appeared a few times. The chain carries TRBV6-5 and TRBJ1-1, with no clear D. The length of the CDR3 is 13 residues. CDR1 MNHEY and CDR2 SVGAGI come from the germline V gene. V was pared by 2 bases and J by 3 bases, with 7 bases between. The CDR3 DNA sequence: TGTGCCAGCAGTTACAGGGAGTACACTGAAGCTTTCTTT. Amino acids: CASSYREYTEAFF.

This chain links TRBV11-2 with TRBJ2-7, with a weak D call TRBD1 (5 bases). The ends were cut back, 5 bases at V and 7 bases at J, with 12 bases in the middle. The CDR3 runs to 12 residues. CDR1 and CDR2 from the germline V gene are SGHAT and FQNNGV. DNA of the CDR3: TGTGCCAGCAGCGCAGGGATTCTTGAGCAGTACTTC. This gives the protein CASSAGILEQYF.

As for this clonotype: The junction shows a germline mismatch at one end, possibly a read error. The chain is built from TRBV7-9 and TRBJ2-5; 10 bases are a match to TRBD2. Germline CDR1 and CDR2: SEHNR and FQNEAQ (reference sequence). CDR3 size: 18 residues. The CDR3 region is CASSPAASSGRSQETRYF. The CDR3 nucleotides are TGTGCCAGCAGCCCAGCCGCCTCTAGCGGGAGATCCCAAGAGACCCGGTACTTC.